Shown below are 20 T cell receptor beta chains from a single sample sequenced in a study of T cells in Graves' hyperthyroidism and ophthalmopathy. RNA transcripts were the template for amplifying TCR beta CDR3 regions. An initial round of RT-PCR targeting the TCR CDR3 relied on the HTBI primer set. TCRdb reanalysed the multiplex PCR reads using MiXCR and keeps one entry per CDR3 protein. Of some 600,000 distinct CDR3 sequences listed, approximately 13% are singletons. Material for sequencing was blood. All receptors come from a woman between 25 and 40 years old with Graves' hyperthyroidism that later progressed to Graves' ophthalmopathy.

The chain is built from TRBV24-1 and TRBJ2-1; D unclear. The CDR3 sequence is 14 residues long. CDR1 KGHDR and CDR2 SFDVKD come from the germline V gene. V was pared by 5 bases and J by 0 bases, with 7 bases between. The CDR3 sequence is CATSGPNSYNEQFF. The CDR3 DNA reads as TGTGCCACCAGTGGTCCAAACTCCTACAATGAGCAGTTCTTC.

A word on this clonotype: A much larger clone is a single base away; this may be a read error. V usage is TRBV27 and J usage is TRBJ2-2; 7 bases align to TRBD1. The V gene's germline CDR1 is MNHEY and CDR2 SMNVEV (reference sequence). This CDR3 contains 13 residues. This chain's CDR3 is CAGSTTGTGELFF. CDR3 DNA sequence: TGTGCCGGCAGTACGACAGGGACCGGGGAGCTGTTTTTT.

This clonotype was recorded at least ten times. The chain carries TRBV29-1 and TRBJ2-7; 9 bases match TRBD1. Trimming took 5 bases from V and 6 from J; bases not matched to a gene: 14. This CDR3 contains 15 residues. CDR1 is SQVTM and CDR2 is ANQGSEA in the germline V gene. CDR3 nucleotide sequence: TGCAGCGTTCCGGGGGACAGGGAAGCTCGGTTCGAGCAGTACTTC. Translating gives CSVPGDREARFEQYF.

The chain has TRBV20-1 and TRBJ1-6; 9 nucleotides line up with TRBD1. The CDR3 length is 15 residues. Germline CDR1 reads DFQATT; CDR2 reads SNEGSKA (reference sequence). Germline trimming cut 6 bases from V and 5 bases from J; bases unmatched to any gene: 8. DNA of the CDR3: TGCAGTGCGGAGGACAGGGGCCACAATAATTCACCCCTCCACTTT. Amino acids: CSAEDRGHNNSPLHF.

This clonotype was detected many times. The genes are TRBV7-8 and TRBJ2-7, with unresolved D. V was clipped by 0 bases and J by 0 bases, with 12 bases between them. This CDR3 has 16 residues. Germline V lookup: CDR1 SGHVS, CDR2 FQNEAQ. This chain's CDR3 is CASSLAVRVSSYEQYF. The DNA for the CDR3 is TGTGCCAGCAGCTTAGCGGTTCGGGTAAGCTCCTACGAGCAGTACTTC.

This clonotype was seen only a few times. This chain joins TRBV19 and TRBJ2-2; D is unclear. CDR3 size: 13 residues. Germline V gene lookup returns CDR1 LNHDA and CDR2 SQIVND (reference sequence). Trimming removed 1 base from V and 7 bases from J, with 7 bases in between. This chain's CDR3 is CASSIGVSGELFF. DNA for the CDR3: TGTGCCAGTAGTATAGGGGTGAGCGGGGAGCTGTTTTTT.

In its sample, this clonotype was seen many times. V and J are TRBV9 and TRBJ2-7, with 8 bases fitting TRBD1. This CDR3 is built from 14 residues. The germline V gene has CDR1 SGDLS and CDR2 YYNGEE. V shed 0 bases, J shed 7 bases, and the junction held 6 bases outside the gene matches. The CDR3 is CASSVGQGAYEQYF. The CDR3 coding sequence is TGTGCCAGCAGCGTAGGGCAGGGGGCTTATGAGCAGTACTTC.

This chain's CDR3 is CASMRETGGYTEAFF. The CDR3 DNA follows: TGTGCCAGTATGAGGGAGACAGGGGGGTACACTGAAGCTTTCTTT. The chain carries TRBV19 and TRBJ1-1; 9 positions agree with TRBD1. The CDR3 has 15 residues. The germline V gene encodes CDR1 LNHDA and CDR2 SQIVND (reference sequence). The V gene end was trimmed by 7 bases and the J gene end by 3 bases; junction bases not matched to a gene: 9.

This clonotype was seen ten or more times. The V call is TRBV7-8, the J call TRBJ2-2; TRBD1 is a possible D gene (5 bases). Trimming left V 3 bases short and J 1 base short, with 12 bases between. There are 16 residues in the CDR3. The germline V gene has CDR1 SGHVS and CDR2 FQNEAQ. In DNA form, the CDR3 reads TGTGCCAGCAGCTTTAGGGGCGCAGGGAACACCGGGGAGCTGTTTTTT. It codes for CASSFRGAGNTGELFF.

This clonotype was observed many times. The chain employs TRBV10-1 and TRBJ2-3; D gene unclear. The germline V gene encodes CDR1 WNHNN and CDR2 SYGVQD (reference sequence). This CDR3 region has 13 residues. The V end was cut by 2 bases, the J end by 0 bases, with 3 bases between. This CDR3 reads CASSEASTDTQYF. The CDR3 nucleotides read TGCGCCAGCAGTGAGGCCAGCACAGATACGCAGTATTTT.

Many counts were recorded for this clonotype. The genes are TRBV2 and TRBJ2-1, with D maybe TRBD2 (6 bases). Trimming shortened V by 6 bases and J by 6 bases, and 6 bases separated the two germline ends. Per germline, CDR1 SNHLY and CDR2 FYNNEI. CDR3 length equals 11 residues. CDR3 protein: CASRLANEQFF. Here the CDR3 DNA reads TGTGCCAGCAGACTAGCCAATGAGCAGTTCTTC.

Points on this clonotype: A much larger clonotype is one base distant, so this may be a read error. This chain connects TRBV5-5 to TRBJ1-1; D is uncertain. The CDR3 spans 13 residues. CDR1 SGHKS and CDR2 YYEKEE come from the germline V gene (reference sequence). CDR3 in amino acids: CASRVGSNSEAFF. CDR3 nucleotide sequence: TGTGCCAGCAGAGTAGGTTCGAACTCTGAAGCTTTCTTT.

This clonotype was seen a few times. V and J are TRBV27 and TRBJ2-7; D may correspond to TRBD1 or TRBD2 (5 bases each). Per the germline V gene, CDR1 is MNHEY and CDR2 is SMNVEV (reference sequence). The length of the CDR3 is 13 residues. Trimming pared 10 bases from V and 6 bases from J, leaving 19 bases between. The CDR3 DNA reads TGTGCCACATCCCCCGGGACCCCTGGCGAGCAGTACTTC. Translating it yields CATSPGTPGEQYF.

The rearrangement uses TRBV6-5 and TRBJ1-2, with D perhaps TRBD1 (5 bases). V gave up 2 bases and J gave up 8 bases, with 15 bases separating them. Germline assignment: CDR1 MNHEY and CDR2 SVGAGI. The CDR3 extends over 14 amino acids. The CDR3 loop is CASSYGGEGRGYTF. The DNA of the CDR3 is TGTGCCAGCAGTTACGGGGGGGAGGGGCGAGGCTACACCTTC.

This clonotype was counted at least ten times. V gene TRBV3-1 combines with J gene TRBJ2-7; 7 nucleotides align to TRBD2. V lost 0 bases and J lost 2; bases outside the gene matches: 7. CDR1 is LGHDT, CDR2 YNNKEL, per germline (reference sequence). The CDR3 totals 16 residues. Here the CDR3 DNA reads TGTGCCAGCAGCCAAGATGGGAGCGGGGAAGCCTACGAGCAGTACTTC. The encoded protein is CASSQDGSGEAYEQYF.

This clonotype has a count of ten or more. The chain employs TRBV24-1 and TRBJ2-1; 13 bases map to TRBD2. Germline CDR1 is KGHDR and CDR2 is SFDVKD. CDR3 length: 16 amino acids. V lost 5 bases and J lost 5; bases outside the gene matches: 5. CDR3 nucleotides: TGTGCCACCAGTGGGACTAGCGGGAGAGTCGACAATGAGCAGTTCTTC. Translation: CATSGTSGRVDNEQFF.

This clonotype appeared many times. This CDR3 is CSASPRQGRAGELFF. The CDR3 DNA follows: TGCAGTGCTAGTCCGAGACAGGGGAGGGCCGGGGAGCTGTTTTTT. The rearrangement joins TRBV20-1 to TRBJ2-2, with D tentatively TRBD1 (8 bases). CDR1 is DFQATT and CDR2 is SNEGSKA in the germline V gene (reference sequence). The CDR3 extends over 15 amino acids. The V gene lost 3 bases and the J gene lost 6 bases, with 17 bases spanning the gap.

Regarding this clonotype: A clone one base away is much larger, so this may be a read error. The chain recombines TRBV6-2 or TRBV6-3 with TRBJ2-7, with D hard to call. Germline CDR1 and CDR2: MNHEY and SVGEGT. Trimming stripped 2 bases from V and 3 bases from J, with 11 bases between. The CDR3 sequence is 14 residues long. The CDR3 reads CASSYVDRVYEQYF. The CDR3 nucleotides read TGTGCCAGCAGTTACGTGGATCGCGTCTACGAGCAGTACTTC.

This clonotype was detected ten times or more. The chain joins TRBV18 to TRBJ1-5; D ambiguous. Germline-derived CDR1 and CDR2 are KGHSH and LQKENI. Trimming left V 1 base short and J 5 bases short, with 15 bases between. This CDR3 spans 16 amino acids. The CDR3: CASSPLQRQYDQPQHF. The CDR3 bases are TGTGCCAGCTCACCACTCCAAAGGCAGTACGATCAGCCCCAGCATTTT. The full variable domain, with the rest looked up from reference TRBV18 and TRBJ1-5, is NAGVMQNPRHLVRRRGQEARLRCSPMKGHSHVYWYRQLPEEGLKFMVYLQKENIIDESGMPKERFSAEFPKEGPSILRIQQVVRGDSAAYFCASSPLQRQYDQPQHFGDGTRLSIL.

This clonotype has at least ten counts. The rearrangement joins TRBV19 to TRBJ1-5, with 8 bases matching TRBD1. With 4 bases clipped from V and 0 bases from J, the junction kept 5 bases outside the gene matches. This CDR3 contains 16 residues. The germline gives CDR1 LNHDA, CDR2 SQIVND (reference sequence). This CDR3 is CASSRDRLNSNQPQHF. The CDR3 nucleotides read TGTGCCAGTAGTAGGGACAGGCTCAATAGCAATCAGCCCCAGCATTTT.